The next 5 T cell receptor beta chains were all read from a single sample in a study of blood T cells in healthy people across ages. The second PCR ran about 6 to 12 cycles with a sample-barcoded 5' primer and J-beta primers. TCRdb analysed the 5' RACE reads with MiXCR anew, one entry per CDR3 protein. The data hold more than 650,000 distinct CDR3 sequences, with about a fifth observed a single time. Sequencing was performed on blood. The receptors come from a man in his 70s in good health.

A few counts support this clonotype. The chain links TRBV29-1 to TRBJ2-2; no clear D gene. Germline V CDR1 and CDR2: SQVTM, ANQGSEA. This CDR3 region has 18 residues. V lost 1 base and J 1 base, leaving 19 bases between the germline ends. Here the CDR3 DNA reads TGCAGCGTTGAAGTGAATTGGAGTCGGCTAATGAACACCGGGGAGCTGTTTTTT. It is translated as CSVEVNWSRLMNTGELFF.

This clonotype was picked up a small number of times. The rearrangement joins TRBV10-2 to TRBJ1-1; a possible D gene is TRBD1 (5 bases). The CDR3 runs to 13 residues. Trimming pared 8 bases from V and 11 bases from J, leaving 21 bases between. The germline CDR1 and CDR2 sequences are WSHSY and SAAADI. The CDR3, as DNA: TGCGCCAGCGTTGGGACTTTCCCCCGCGCTGCTTTCTTT. Its translation: CASVGTFPRAAFF.

This clonotype was detected only a few times. CDR3 coding DNA: TGTGCCAGCAGTAAGACGGGACAGGGGTATGGCTACACCTTC. Translation gives CASSKTGQGYGYTF. The chain joins TRBV6-2 or TRBV6-3 to TRBJ1-2; 10 positions agree with TRBD1. Looked up from germline, CDR1 is MNHEY and CDR2 is SVGEGT. The CDR3 totals 14 residues. After removal of 5 bases from V and 5 bases from J, the junction contained 5 bases not matched to a gene.

This clonotype has only one observation. The CDR3 reads CASSTLPGWYSPLHF. The CDR3 nucleotides are TGTGCCAGTAGTACCTTGCCCGGGTGGTACTCACCCCTCCACTTT. This sequence joins TRBV19 and TRBJ1-6; D unresolved. Trimming removed 4 bases at V and 10 bases at J, with 17 bases between. Looked up from germline, CDR1 is LNHDA and CDR2 is SQIVND (reference sequence). The CDR3 is 15 amino acids.

The chain employs TRBV6-5 and TRBJ1-2, with D possibly matching TRBD1 (5 bases). Trimming stripped 2 bases from V and 4 bases from J, with 11 bases between. This CDR3 is built from 14 residues. From germline, CDR1 is MNHEY and CDR2 SVGAGI. The CDR3 reads CASSYEGSGYGYTF. CDR3 in DNA: TGTGCCAGCAGTTACGAGGGGTCAGGCTATGGCTACACCTTC.